This is a list of T cell receptor beta chains from one sample in a study of blood T cell repertoires in COVID-19. The protocol was immunoSEQ multiplex PCR, while the TCRdb copy is restricted to in-frame clones and leaves out a portion. The sample contains about 77,000 clones, 80% of which appear only once. The sequencing sample was made of peripheral blood. Receptor source: a woman aged 70-85 years with acute or convalescent COVID-19. The CDR3 runs from the conserved cysteine through the conserved F or W. Fields, in order: CDR3 protein, clone size, J gene, V gene. Size is stated for part of the rows, as once, few or many counts, or as a class when the clone is expanded.

CDR3: CASTLWGGQNTEAFF; size: once; J: TRBJ1-1; V: TRBV7-2
CDR3: CSATLRDTQYF; size: NA; J: TRBJ2-3; V: TRBV20-1
CDR3: CASSPPVGGGYTF; size: NA; J: TRBJ1-2; V: TRBV18
CDR3: CASSQDPPRGPQETQYF; size: NA; J: TRBJ2-5; V: TRBV3-1/TRBV3-2
CDR3: CASSYGGANNQPQHF; size: NA; J: TRBJ1-5; V: TRBV6-5
CDR3: CASSSLVRNQPQHF; size: NA; J: TRBJ1-5; V: TRBV6-2/TRBV6-3
CDR3: CASSQVAQEYEQYF; size: NA; J: TRBJ2-7; V: TRBV4-1
CDR3: CASKLGQNQPQHF; size: NA; J: TRBJ1-5; V: TRBV2
CDR3: CASRAGGGVGETQYF; size: once; J: TRBJ2-5; V: TRBV19
CDR3: CASSVEGGMDTEAFF; size: NA; J: TRBJ1-1; V: TRBV9
CDR3: CASSPGGRGVYNEQFF; size: NA; J: TRBJ2-1; V: TRBV6-2/TRBV6-3
CDR3: CASSFTTGANEKLFF; size: few; J: TRBJ1-4; V: TRBV5-1